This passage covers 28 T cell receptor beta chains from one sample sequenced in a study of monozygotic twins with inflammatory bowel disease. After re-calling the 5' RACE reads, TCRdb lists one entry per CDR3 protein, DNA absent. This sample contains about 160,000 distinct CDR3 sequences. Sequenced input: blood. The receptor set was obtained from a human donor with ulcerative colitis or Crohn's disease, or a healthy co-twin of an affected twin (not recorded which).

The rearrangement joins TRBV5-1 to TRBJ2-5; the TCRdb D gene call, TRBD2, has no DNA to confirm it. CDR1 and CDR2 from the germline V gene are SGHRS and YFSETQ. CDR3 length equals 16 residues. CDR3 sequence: CASSFNPGLEGETQYF.

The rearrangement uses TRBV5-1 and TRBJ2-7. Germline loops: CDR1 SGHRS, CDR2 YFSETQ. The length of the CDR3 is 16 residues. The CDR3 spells CASSTVAWASSYEQYF.

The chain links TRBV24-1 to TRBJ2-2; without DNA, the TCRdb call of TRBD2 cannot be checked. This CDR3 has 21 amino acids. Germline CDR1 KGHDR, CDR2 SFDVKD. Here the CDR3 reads CATSDLPGLAGGPSVAGELFF.

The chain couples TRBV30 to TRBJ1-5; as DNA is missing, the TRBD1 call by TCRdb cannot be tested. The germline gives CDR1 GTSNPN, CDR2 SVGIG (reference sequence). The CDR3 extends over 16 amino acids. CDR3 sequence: CAWSPSRTGSNQPQHF.

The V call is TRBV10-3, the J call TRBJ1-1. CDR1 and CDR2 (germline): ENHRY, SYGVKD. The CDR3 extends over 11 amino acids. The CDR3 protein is CAIKWDTEAFF.

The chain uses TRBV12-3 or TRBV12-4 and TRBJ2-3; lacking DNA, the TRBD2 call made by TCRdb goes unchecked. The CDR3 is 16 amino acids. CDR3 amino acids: CASSFGAAGGTDTQYF.

The CDR3 loop reads CATSGLAGAYEQYF. V gene TRBV19 combines with J gene TRBJ2-7; lacking DNA, the TRBD2 call made by TCRdb goes unchecked. The CDR3 consists of 14 residues. CDR1 is LNHDA and CDR2 is SQIVND in the germline V gene (reference sequence).

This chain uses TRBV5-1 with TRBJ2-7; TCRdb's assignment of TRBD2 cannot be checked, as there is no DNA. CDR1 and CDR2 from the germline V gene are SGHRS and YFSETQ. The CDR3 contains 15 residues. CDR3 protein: CASSSQGAGGWEQYF.

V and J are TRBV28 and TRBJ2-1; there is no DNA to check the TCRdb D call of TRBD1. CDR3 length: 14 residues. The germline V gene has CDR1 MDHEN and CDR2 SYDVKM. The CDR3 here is CASSPLDTYNEQFF. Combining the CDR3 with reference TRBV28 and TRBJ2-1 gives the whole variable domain DVKVTQSSRYLVKRTGEKVFLECVQDMDHENMFWYRQDPGLGLRLIYFSYDVKMKEKGDIPEGYSVSREKKERFSLILESASTNQTSMYLCASSPLDTYNEQFFGPGTRLTVL.

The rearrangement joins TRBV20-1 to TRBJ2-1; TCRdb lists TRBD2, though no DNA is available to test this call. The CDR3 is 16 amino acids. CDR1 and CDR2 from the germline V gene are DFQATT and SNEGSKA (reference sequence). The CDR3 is CSAKGLAGGPYNEQFF.

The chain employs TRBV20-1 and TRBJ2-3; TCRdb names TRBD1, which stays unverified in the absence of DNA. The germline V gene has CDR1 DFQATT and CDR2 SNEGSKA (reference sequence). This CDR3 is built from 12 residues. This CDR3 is CADRFPGDTQYF.

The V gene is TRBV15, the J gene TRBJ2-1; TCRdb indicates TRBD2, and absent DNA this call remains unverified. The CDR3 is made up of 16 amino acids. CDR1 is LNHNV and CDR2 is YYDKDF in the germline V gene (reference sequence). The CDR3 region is CATSLDPLAGGHEQFF.

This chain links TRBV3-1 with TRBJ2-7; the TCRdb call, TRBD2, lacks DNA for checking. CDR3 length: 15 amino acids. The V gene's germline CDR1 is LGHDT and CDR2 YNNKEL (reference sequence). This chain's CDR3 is CASSQDPLAAYEQYF.

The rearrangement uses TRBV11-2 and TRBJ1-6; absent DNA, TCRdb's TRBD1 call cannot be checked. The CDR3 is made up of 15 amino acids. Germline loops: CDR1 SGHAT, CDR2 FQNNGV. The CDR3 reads CASSLGQGEGSPLHF.

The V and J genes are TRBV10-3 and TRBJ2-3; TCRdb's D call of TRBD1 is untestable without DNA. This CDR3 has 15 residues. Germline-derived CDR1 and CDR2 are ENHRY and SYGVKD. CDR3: CAISGNPPVSDTQYF.

The CDR3 spells CASSWVDQETQYF. The chain couples TRBV4-3 to TRBJ2-5. CDR3 length: 13 amino acids. Germline loops: CDR1 LGHNA, CDR2 YSLEER.

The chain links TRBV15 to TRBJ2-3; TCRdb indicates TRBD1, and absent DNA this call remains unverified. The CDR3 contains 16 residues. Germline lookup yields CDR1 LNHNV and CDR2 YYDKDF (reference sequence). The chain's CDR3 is CATSRDWAGSADTQYF.

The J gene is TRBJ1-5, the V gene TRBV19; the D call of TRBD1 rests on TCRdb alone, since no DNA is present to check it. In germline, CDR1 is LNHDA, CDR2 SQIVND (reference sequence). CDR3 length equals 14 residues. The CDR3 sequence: CASSPGNRGQPQHF.

The CDR3 region is CASSLAGLTSGNTIYF. J is TRBJ1-3 and V is TRBV7-2. This CDR3 is built from 16 residues. The germline CDR1 and CDR2 sequences are SGHTA and FQGNSA.

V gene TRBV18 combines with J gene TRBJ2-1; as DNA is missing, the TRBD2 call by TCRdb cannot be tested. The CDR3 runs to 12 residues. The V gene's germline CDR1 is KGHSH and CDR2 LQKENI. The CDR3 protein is CASSPEKRAVNF.

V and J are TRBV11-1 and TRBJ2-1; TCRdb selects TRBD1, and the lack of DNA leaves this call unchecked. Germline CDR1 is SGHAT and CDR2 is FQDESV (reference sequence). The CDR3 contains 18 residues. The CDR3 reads CASSRLTGALSSYNEQFF.

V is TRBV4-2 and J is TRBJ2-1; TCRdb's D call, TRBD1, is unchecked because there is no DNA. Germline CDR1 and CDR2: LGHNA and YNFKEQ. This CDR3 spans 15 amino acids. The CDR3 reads CASSPGQGAYNEQFF.

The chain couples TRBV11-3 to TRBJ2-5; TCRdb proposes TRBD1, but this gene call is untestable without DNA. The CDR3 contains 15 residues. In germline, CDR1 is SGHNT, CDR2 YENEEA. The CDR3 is CASSLGQTGQETQYF.

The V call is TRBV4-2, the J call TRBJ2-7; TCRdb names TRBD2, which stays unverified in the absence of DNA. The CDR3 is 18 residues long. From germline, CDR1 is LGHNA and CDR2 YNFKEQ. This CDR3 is CASSQELAGGPFWHEQYF.

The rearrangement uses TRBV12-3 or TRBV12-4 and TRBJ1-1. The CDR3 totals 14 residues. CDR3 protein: CASSPTGTSLEAFF.

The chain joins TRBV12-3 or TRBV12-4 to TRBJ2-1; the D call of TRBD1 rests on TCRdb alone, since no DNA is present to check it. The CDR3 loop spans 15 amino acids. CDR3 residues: CASSPGAGGRNEQFF.

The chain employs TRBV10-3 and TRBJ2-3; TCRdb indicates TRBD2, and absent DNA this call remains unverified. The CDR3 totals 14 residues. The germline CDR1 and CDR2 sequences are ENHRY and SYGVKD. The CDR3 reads CAISGLALTDTQYF.

The CDR3 spells CSAQYTGSGNTIYF. The V gene is TRBV20-1, the J gene TRBJ1-3. This CDR3 comprises 14 residues. In germline, CDR1 is DFQATT, CDR2 SNEGSKA (reference sequence).